The 20 T cell receptor beta chains below were found in one sample sequenced in a study of tumor and adjacent non-tumor tissue in lung cancer. No cell sorting was done before RNA was extracted from the tissue. A modified ARM-PCR protocol with three rounds of nested PCR amplified TCRbeta. Via MiXCR, TCRdb re-called the multiplex PCR reads, giving one row per CDR3 protein. The sample has around 71,000 distinct CDR3 sequences, approximately 72% seen once. Sequencing was performed on lung tumor tissue. These receptors all stem from a woman aged 40 to 50 with non-small cell lung cancer.

A note on this clonotype: The conserved final phenylalanine or tryptophan is absent from the CDR3, which likely points to a read error. The J gene is TRBJ1-5, the V gene TRBV6-1; D remains unclear. The CDR3 length is 17 residues. Germline values: CDR1 MNHNS, CDR2 SASEGT. CDR3 residues: CASGEFGSAYSNQPQHL. CDR3 DNA sequence: TGTGCCAGCGGTGAATTCGGGTCGGCTTATAGCAATCAGCCCCAGCATTTA.

This clonotype has at least ten counts. The chain has TRBV5-1 and TRBJ2-5; perhaps TRBD2 as D (7 bases). The V gene's germline CDR1 is SGHRS and CDR2 YFSETQ. The CDR3 covers 13 residues. V was pared by 4 bases and J by 3 bases, with 10 bases between. CDR3 bases: TGCGCCAGCAGCGCGGGGGCAGAAGAGACCCAGTACTTC. This gives the protein CASSAGAEETQYF.

Comment on this clonotype: With a much larger clone just one base away, this may be a read error. This chain connects TRBV20-1 to TRBJ2-1; 7 bases are a match to TRBD1. The J segment lost 7 bases and the V segment lost 8 bases, leaving 14 bases of the junction unmatched. The CDR3 consists of 14 residues. Germline V gene data show CDR1 as DFQATT and CDR2 as SNEGSKA (reference sequence). DNA for the CDR3: TGCAGTTCAGAACGACAGGGAAGAGGTAATGAGCAGTTCTTC. Encoded protein: CSSERQGRGNEQFF.

A note on this clonotype: One junction end does not reproduce the germline sequence, and a read error may be involved. This sequence joins TRBV28 and TRBJ2-1; the D gene is possibly TRBD2 (6 bases). From germline, CDR1 is MDHEN and CDR2 SYDVKM. The CDR3 contains 13 residues. CDR3 DNA: TGTGCCAGCATTTTATTCCCAGCGGGCCCCGGCATCTTC. Protein: CASILFPAGPGIF.

Worth noting for this clonotype: A read error may be the cause here, since a much bigger clone is one base away. Without the conserved terminal phenylalanine or tryptophan, this CDR3 likely stems from a read error. The chain carries TRBV5-4 and TRBJ1-6, with 10 bases that match TRBD1. This CDR3 has 14 amino acids. Germline lookup yields CDR1 SGHNT and CDR2 YYREEE (reference sequence). Trimming took 5 bases from V and 8 from J; bases not matched to a gene: 4. CDR3 loop: CASRPGTGDSPLHI. CDR3 nucleotides: TGTGCCAGCAGACCCGGGACAGGGGATTCACCCCTCCACATT.

This clonotype has only a few counts. The chain uses TRBV29-1 and TRBJ1-1, with D hard to call. Germline lookup yields CDR1 SQVTM and CDR2 ANQGSEA. The CDR3 has 15 residues. Trimming pared 6 bases from V and 0 bases from J, leaving 17 bases between. The CDR3 coding sequence is TGCAGCGTCTACCACTCCGGGAGGGTGAACACTGAAGCTTTCTTT. Protein: CSVYHSGRVNTEAFF.

As regards this clonotype: A much larger clone differs by one base, so this may be a read error. V gene TRBV13 combines with J gene TRBJ1-1; unclear D gene. In germline, CDR1 is PRHDT, CDR2 FYEKMQ (reference sequence). The CDR3 sequence is 14 residues long. Trimming pared 2 bases from V and 7 bases from J, leaving 14 bases between. CDR3 protein: CASSLWSGGFEAFF. In DNA form, the CDR3 reads TGTGCCAGCAGCTTATGGTCAGGCGGGTTTGAAGCTTTCTTT.

Points on this clonotype: A single base separates this from a much larger clone, so it may be a read error. The CDR3 DNA follows: TGTGCCAGCAGCTTTAATCCAACAGTCTCCTACGAGCAGTACGTC. Its protein product is CASSFNPTVSYEQYV. V and J are TRBV5-6 and TRBJ2-7; D remains ambiguous. This CDR3 is 15 amino acids long. Deletions cut 2 bases from V and 0 bases from J, with 12 bases between. Germline V gene data show CDR1 as SGHDT and CDR2 as YYEEEE.

This clonotype was counted many times. The V gene is TRBV20-1, the J gene TRBJ2-4, with TRBD2 matching 7 bases. The CDR3 sequence is 15 residues long. After removal of 6 bases from V and 1 base from J, the junction contained 9 bases not matched to a gene. CDR1 DFQATT and CDR2 SNEGSKA come from the germline V gene (reference sequence). CDR3 DNA: TGCAGTGCCCTGAAGCGGGGAAGCGCCAAAAACATTCAGTACTTC. Amino acids: CSALKRGSAKNIQYF.

The chain combines TRBV10-3 with TRBJ1-5, with D unresolved. The CDR3 has 15 amino acids. V lost 0 bases to trimming and J lost 16 bases, with 22 bases between them. Germline values: CDR1 ENHRY, CDR2 SYGVKD. CDR3 sequence (DNA): TGTGCCATCAGTGAGTCGACGACGAGCAATCAGCGCCAACATTTT. Translated: CAISESTTSNQRQHF.

Comments on this clonotype: Since the CDR3 does not end with the conserved phenylalanine or tryptophan, this likely comes from a read error. The chain has TRBV6-1 and TRBJ1-1; 7 positions match TRBD1. There are 15 residues in the CDR3. Germline CDR1 is MNHNS and CDR2 is SASEGT. With V trimmed by 9 bases and J by 6 bases, 16 bases remained unmatched. The CDR3 nucleotides read TGTGCCAGTAGTCTCCGAACAGGGGAGGCCCCTGAAGCTTTCTTG. It is translated as CASSLRTGEAPEAFL.

Of note for this clonotype: One junction end disagrees with the germline gene, perhaps due to a read error. This chain connects TRBV5-1 to TRBJ2-5, with D hard to call. The CDR3 length is 14 residues. Germline V gene data show CDR1 as SGHRS and CDR2 as YFSETQ. CDR3 sequence reads: CASIFQTDQEIQYF. The CDR3 DNA follows: TGCGCCAGCATCTTTCAGACGGACCAAGAGATCCAGTACTTC.

To note about this clonotype: One end of the junction does not line up with germline, which may come from a read error. The chain is built from TRBV4-2 and TRBJ2-3, with a tentative D call TRBD2 (5 bases). Germline loops: CDR1 LGHNA, CDR2 YNFKEQ. CDR3 length equals 16 residues. In DNA, the CDR3 is TGTGCCAGCGGCCGGACTCCCCTAATGTTTACAGATACGCAGTGTTTT. Protein sequence: CASGRTPLMFTDTQCF.

Note on this clonotype: The junction differs from germline at one of its ends, possibly a read error. The V gene is TRBV6-1, the J gene TRBJ1-1, with TRBD1 matching 8 bases. This CDR3 comprises 14 residues. Germline V lookup: CDR1 MNHNS, CDR2 SASEGT. DNA of the CDR3: TGTGCCAGCAACGTCAGGGGGCGGGACACTGAAGCTTCCTTT. Its protein is CASNVRGRDTEASF.

This clonotype was seen ten or more times. J is TRBJ2-1 and V is TRBV6-5; D uncertain. V gave up 8 bases and J gave up 0 bases, with 2 bases separating them. There are 11 residues in the CDR3. CDR1 is MNHEY, CDR2 SVGAGI, per germline. CDR3 sequence: CASGSYNEQFF. CDR3 sequence (DNA): TGTGCCAGCGGCTCCTACAATGAGCAGTTCTTC.

The CDR3 spells CASRGTEGTFSGYTF. The CDR3, as DNA: TGTGCCAGCAGAGGAACCGAGGGGACATTTTCTGGCTACACCTTC. The chain employs TRBV28 and TRBJ1-2, with a possible D match to TRBD1 (6 bases). V lost 6 bases, J lost 7 bases, and 21 bases lay in between. Germline V CDR1 and CDR2: MDHEN, SYDVKM. CDR3 length: 15 amino acids.

Only a few counts were recorded for this clonotype. The rearrangement uses TRBV11-1 and TRBJ1-5; no definite D call. Germline V lookup: CDR1 SGHAT, CDR2 FQDESV (reference sequence). The CDR3 totals 18 residues. Trimming took 3 bases from V and 1 from J, leaving 19 bases between them. Here the CDR3 DNA reads TGTGCCAGCAGCTTGGACGATAGGAATGGACGGAGCAATCAGCCCCAGCATTTT. Its translation is CASSLDDRNGRSNQPQHF.

As for this clonotype: A much larger clonotype is one base distant, so this may be a read error. The V gene is TRBV28, the J gene TRBJ1-1, with no clear D. This CDR3 contains 14 residues. V lost 5 bases and J 1 base, leaving 11 bases between the germline ends. The V gene's germline CDR1 is MDHEN and CDR2 SYDVKM. The CDR3 DNA reads TGTGCCAGCAGTCACTATAACTCGAACACTGAAGCTTTCTTT. Its protein is CASSHYNSNTEAFF.

As to this clonotype: The junction does not match germline at one end; this may be a read error. V usage is TRBV12-3 or TRBV12-4 and J usage is TRBJ2-5, with 9 positions matching TRBD2. This CDR3 spans 14 amino acids. The CDR3 here is CANSFSGGKETQYF. CDR3 nucleotides: TGTGCCAACAGTTTTAGCGGGGGAAAAGAGACCCAGTACTTC.

The count of this clonotype is one. CDR3 loop: CSARPRQGFEQFF. CDR3 bases: TGCAGCGCTAGGCCGCGGCAGGGATTTGAGCAGTTCTTC. The chain employs TRBV29-1 and TRBJ2-1; D possibly corresponds to TRBD1 (5 bases). This CDR3 is 13 amino acids long. From germline, CDR1 is SQVTM and CDR2 ANQGSEA. V shed 7 bases and J shed 9 bases, with 19 bases lying between them.